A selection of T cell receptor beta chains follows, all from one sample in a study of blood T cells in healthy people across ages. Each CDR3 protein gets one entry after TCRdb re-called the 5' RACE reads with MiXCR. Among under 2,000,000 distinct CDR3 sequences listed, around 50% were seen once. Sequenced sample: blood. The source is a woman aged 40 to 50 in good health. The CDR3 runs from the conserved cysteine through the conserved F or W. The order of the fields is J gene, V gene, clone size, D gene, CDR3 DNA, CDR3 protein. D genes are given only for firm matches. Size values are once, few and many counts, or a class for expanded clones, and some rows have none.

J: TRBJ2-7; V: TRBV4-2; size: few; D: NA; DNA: TGTGCCAGCAGCCCCGGGTGGGGAAAAAGCTACAATGAGCAGTACTTC; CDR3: CASSPGWGKSYNEQYF
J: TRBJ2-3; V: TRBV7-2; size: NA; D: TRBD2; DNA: TGTGCCAGCAGCTTAGGTGGCGGGGGGGGCTCCGGTACGCAGTATTTT; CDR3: CASSLGGGGGSGTQYF
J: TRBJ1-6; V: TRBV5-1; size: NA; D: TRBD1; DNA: TGCGCCAGCAGCTTCGGGGACAGGGGAAGTTCACCCCTCCACTTT; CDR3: CASSFGDRGSSPLHF
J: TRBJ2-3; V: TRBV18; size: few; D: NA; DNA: TGTGCCAGCTCACCCAAACAGCTACTACTACTCACAGATACGCAGTATTTT; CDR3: CASSPKQLLLLTDTQYF
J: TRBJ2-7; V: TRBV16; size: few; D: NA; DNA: TGTGCCAGCAGCCAATCGGGCAGGGGCCGCACCTACGAGCAGTACTTC; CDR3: CASSQSGRGRTYEQYF
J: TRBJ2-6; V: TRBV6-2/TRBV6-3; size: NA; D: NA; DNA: TGTGCCAGCAGGGATTACTCTGGGGCCAACGTCCTGACTTTC; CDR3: CASRDYSGANVLTF
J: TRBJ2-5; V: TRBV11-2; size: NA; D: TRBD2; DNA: TGTGCCAGCAGCCATGGACTAGCTATTCAAGAGACCCAGTACTTC; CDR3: CASSHGLAIQETQYF
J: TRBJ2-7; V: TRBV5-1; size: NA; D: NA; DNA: TGCGCCAGCAGCTTGGGGGCAGGGACCGTAACCTACGAGCAGTACTTC; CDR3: CASSLGAGTVTYEQYF
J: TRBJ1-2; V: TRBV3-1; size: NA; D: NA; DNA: TGTGCCAGCAGCCAATCTTATGACGGCCCTGCTTTCGGCTACACCTTC; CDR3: CASSQSYDGPAFGYTF
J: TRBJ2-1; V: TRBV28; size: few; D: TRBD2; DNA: TGTGCCAGCAAAATCGGGGGGGCCAACCGGGGTGAGCAGTTCTTC; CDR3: CASKIGGANRGEQFF
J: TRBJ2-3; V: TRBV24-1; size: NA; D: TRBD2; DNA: TGTGCCACCAGTGATTCCGAAAGACTAGCGGGGGGGAGGAGCACAGATACGCAGTATTTT; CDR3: CATSDSERLAGGRSTDTQYF
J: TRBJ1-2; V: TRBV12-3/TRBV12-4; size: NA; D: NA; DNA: TGTGCCAGCAGTTTCCGAGCTTTTAACTATGGCTACACCTTC; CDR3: CASSFRAFNYGYTF
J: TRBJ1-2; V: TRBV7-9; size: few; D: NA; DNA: TGTGCCAGCACTCCAATGATGGGGAACTATGGCTACACCTTC; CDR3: CASTPMMGNYGYTF
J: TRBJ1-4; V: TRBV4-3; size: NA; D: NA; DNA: TGCGCCAGCAGCCAAGGTCAGAGTAATGAAAAACGGTTTTTT; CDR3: CASSQGQSNEKRFF
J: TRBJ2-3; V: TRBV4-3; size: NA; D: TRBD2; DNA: TGCGCCAGCAGCCACCGGATAGCGGGGGGTGCAGATACGCAGTATTTT; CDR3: CASSHRIAGGADTQYF
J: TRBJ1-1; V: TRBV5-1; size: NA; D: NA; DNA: TGCGCCAGCAGCCCATCCGGGGGGAGCACTGAAGCTTTCTTT; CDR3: CASSPSGGSTEAFF
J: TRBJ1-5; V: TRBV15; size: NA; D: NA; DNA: TGTGCCACCAGCAGGTCCACAGATCAGCCCCAGCATTTT; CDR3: CATSRSTDQPQHF
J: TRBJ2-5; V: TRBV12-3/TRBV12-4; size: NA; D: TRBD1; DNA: TGTGCCAGCAGTCCCCACAGGGGGCTGCGGGAGACCCAGTACTTC; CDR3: CASSPHRGLRETQYF
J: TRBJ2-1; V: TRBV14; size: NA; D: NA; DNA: TGTGCCAGCAGCCATCAGGGTTACAATGAGCAGTTCTTC; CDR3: CASSHQGYNEQFF
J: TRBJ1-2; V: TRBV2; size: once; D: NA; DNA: TGTGCCAGCAGTGACTTTAAAAACAGGATAGCAGGTGGCTACACCTTC; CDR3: CASSDFKNRIAGGYTF
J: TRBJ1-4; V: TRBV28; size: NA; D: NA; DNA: TGTGCCAGCAGTTCCCCAGGAGGGGACACTAATGAAAAACTGTTTTTT; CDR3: CASSSPGGDTNEKLFF